This section outlines one T cell receptor (beta chain) sequence together with its context. Its antigen is unknown. A second PCR of 7 to 11 cycles used a sample-barcoded 5' primer and a J-beta primer mix. The template-switch adaptor, which had 12 random nucleotides, put a tag on each cDNA molecule. TCRdb called the 5' RACE reads again in MiXCR, with one record for every CDR3 protein. The table lists fewer than 900,000 distinct CDR3 sequences, 40% to 45% of them singletons. The data were taken from a study of blood T cells in healthy people across ages. Study results and caveats: A greater number of naive CD4+ cells and higher diversity distinguished long-lived donors from aged donors. While age rose, TCR beta diversity per million T cells dropped in a roughly linear way.

Germline CDR1 and CDR2: SGHVS and FNYEAQ. This CDR3 spans 16 amino acids. Sequencing used blood. This TCR came from a woman in her sixties in good health. V gene TRBV7-6 combines with J gene TRBJ2-4; 10 bases align to TRBD2. Matching the DNA end better, TRBJ2-7 makes the J call doubtful. CDR3 residues: CASSLASGRAFYEQYF. The CDR3 coding sequence is TGTGCCAGCAGCTTAGCCAGCGGGAGGGCTTTCTACGAGCAGTACTTC.